What follows are 3 T cell receptor beta chains derived from one specimen sequenced in a study of T cell responses to AZD1222 COVID-19 vaccine (dated by TCRdb to the early 2020s). Libraries were built with the immunoSEQ multiplex PCR assay. The table was pulled from immuneACCESS by TCRdb, which kept in-frame rearrangements only. Such tables lose some clones; where checked, under half of the loss comes from unresolved V genes, and the rest has no known cause. In this sample the table shows more than 100,000 clones, roughly nine tenths of which occur a single time. The ten largest clonotypes hold roughly a tenth of the sample. The sample's time point label, decoded: baseline before first vaccination. The sequencing here drew on peripheral blood, taken on day 0 of AZD1222 vaccination. The source of these receptors is an adult in good health.

This clone appeared once. The chain couples TRBV20-1 to TRBJ1-1; the D gene is possibly TRBD1 (6 bases). The CDR3 extends over 10 amino acids. Germline V gives CDR1 DFQATT, CDR2 SNEGSKA (reference sequence). The CDR3 sequence is CSAHRAEAFF. CDR3 bases: TGCAGCGCCCACAGGGCTGAAGCTTTCTTT.

The chain links TRBV6-5 to TRBJ2-5; no clear D gene. V was pared by 6 bases and J by 2 bases, with 13 bases between. The V gene's germline CDR1 is MNHEY and CDR2 SVGAGI. CDR3 length: 14 amino acids. The CDR3: CASRPPLAQETQYF. In nucleotides, the CDR3 is TGTGCCAGCAGACCTCCGCTGGCGCAAGAGACCCAGTACTTC.

V is TRBV6-5 and J is TRBJ2-7; 12 nucleotides agree with TRBD1. The J segment lost 5 bases and the V segment lost 5 bases, leaving 7 bases of the junction unmatched. Germline V gene sequence: CDR1 MNHEY, CDR2 SVGAGI. The CDR3 length is 15 residues. CDR3: CASSTGTGGFHEQYF. Here the CDR3 DNA reads TGTGCCAGCAGTACCGGGACAGGGGGCTTCCACGAGCAGTACTTC.